The text below deals with one T cell receptor beta chain. This sample is part of a study of T cell changes during pregnancy in multiple sclerosis. Clones were read by immunoSEQ multiplex PCR, and TCRdb kept only the in-frame ones, dropping some. The table lists about 39,000 clones, around 93% of them singletons. This CDR3 is built from 13 residues. Looked up from germline, CDR1 is MNHNS and CDR2 is SASEGT. Trimming took off 10 bases at V and 1 base at J, with 13 bases between the two ends. This sample comprised CD4+ T cells from peripheral blood mononuclear cells, obtained after pregnancy. The V call is TRBV6-1, the J call TRBJ1-1, with D possibly matching TRBD1 (6 bases). The source is a female donor with multiple sclerosis, enrolled in a pregnancy study. The CDR3: CATSGQRNTEAFF. CDR3 nucleotide sequence: TGTGCCACCTCCGGACAGAGGAACACTGAAGCTTTCTTT.